What follows are 20 T cell receptor beta chains derived from one specimen sequenced in a study of OX40 agonist ivuxolimab in advanced cancers. The library came from the immunoSEQ multiplex PCR assay. The immuneACCESS repertoire file appears here via TCRdb, limited to in-frame rearrangements. These files lack a portion of the clones; in checked studies, under half of the deficit traces to unresolved V genes, and the cause of the others is not known. Across this sample there are 41,000 or so clones, with around 87% seen only once. The top ten clonotypes cover around 3.4% of the sample. The sample in question was CD4+ or CD8+ T cells sorted from blood, obtained in a trial of the OX40 agonist ivuxolimab. These receptor sequences come from an adult with an advanced solid tumor such as melanoma, head and neck, liver or kidney cancer.

The rearrangement joins TRBV28 to TRBJ1-1, with D uncertain. Germline lookup yields CDR1 MDHEN and CDR2 SYDVKM. This CDR3 has 13 residues. Trimming took off 6 bases at V and 5 bases at J, with 13 bases between the two ends. The CDR3 loop reads CASRPITSTEAFF. The CDR3 coding sequence is TGTGCCAGCAGGCCGATTACAAGTACTGAAGCTTTCTTT. Full variable domain (remainder filled in from reference TRBV28 and TRBJ1-1): DVKVTQSSRYLVKRTGEKVFLECVQDMDHENMFWYRQDPGLGLRLIYFSYDVKMKEKGDIPEGYSVSREKKERFSLILESASTNQTSMYLCASRPITSTEAFFGQGTRLTVV.

The chain uses TRBV28 and TRBJ2-5; D possibly corresponds to TRBD1 (5 bases). V was cut by 7 bases and J by 9 bases, with 21 bases left in between. The CDR3 runs to 14 residues. Germline V gives CDR1 MDHEN, CDR2 SYDVKM. CDR3 bases: TGTGCCAGCAAACGGCAGGGTACCGATAGGGCCCAGTACTTC. It yields the protein CASKRQGTDRAQYF.

The V and J genes are TRBV6-5 and TRBJ1-3; D remains unclear. In germline, CDR1 is MNHEY, CDR2 SVGAGI. There are 12 residues in the CDR3. With 6 bases removed from V and 3 bases from J, the gap between germline ends came to 6 bases. The CDR3 sequence: CASRRDGNTIYF. As DNA, the CDR3 is TGTGCCAGCAGGCGAGATGGAAACACCATATATTTT.

In this sample, this clone turned up once. A junction boundary mismatches the germline segment, possibly from a read error. The chain couples TRBV19 to TRBJ2-2; D is undetermined. The CDR3 runs to 12 residues. Germline V gene sequence: CDR1 LNHDA, CDR2 SQIVND (reference sequence). The CDR3 region has the DNA TGTGCCAGTAGTCTAGACCCTGGGGAGCTGTTTTTT. This sequence encodes CASSLDPGELFF.

This clone was counted a single time. This chain connects TRBV5-6 to TRBJ2-1, with TRBD2 as a possible D gene (5 bases). Looked up from germline, CDR1 is SGHDT and CDR2 is YYEEEE. This CDR3 contains 13 residues. The V end was cut by 3 bases, the J end by 10 bases, with 14 bases between. The CDR3 coding sequence is TGTGCCAGCAGCTACTCACTAGGAGGAGAGCAGTTCTTC. As protein: CASSYSLGGEQFF.

This sequence joins TRBV28 and TRBJ2-7; D is ambiguous. Germline lookup yields CDR1 MDHEN and CDR2 SYDVKM. With 5 bases removed from V and 3 bases from J, the gap between germline ends came to 20 bases. CDR3 length equals 16 residues. This CDR3 is CASSQSPSRVDYEQYF. CDR3 coding DNA: TGTGCCAGCAGTCAGTCTCCTTCCCGGGTCGACTACGAGCAGTACTTC.

In its sample, this clone is medium-sized (0.01 to 0.1%). The CDR3 nucleotides are TGTGCCAGCAGCCTCAGGCCCCCATATCACTCCTACGAGCAGTACTTC. It translates to CASSLRPPYHSYEQYF. This chain connects TRBV9 to TRBJ2-7, with D uncertain. Deletions cut 4 bases from V and 0 bases from J, with 17 bases between. The length of the CDR3 is 16 residues. Germline CDR1 reads SGDLS; CDR2 reads YYNGEE.

The chain couples TRBV7-6 to TRBJ2-5, with D perhaps TRBD1 (6 bases). Per germline, CDR1 SGHVS and CDR2 FNYEAQ. The CDR3 is 14 amino acids. Trimming took 5 bases from V and 1 from J, leaving 11 bases between them. The CDR3 DNA reads TGTGCCAGCAGCAAGACAGGAGCCCAAGAGACCCAGTACTTC. Its protein product is CASSKTGAQETQYF.

The genes are TRBV11-3 and TRBJ2-7, with no clear D. Germline V gene sequence: CDR1 SGHNT, CDR2 YENEEA. V lost 0 bases and J 0 bases, leaving 6 bases between the germline ends. CDR3 length equals 14 residues. The CDR3 DNA is TGTGCCAGCAGCTTAGATCGGAGCTCCTACGAGCAGTACTTC. This gives the protein CASSLDRSSYEQYF.

CDR3 nucleotides: TGTGCCATCAACACAGGGGGAAGGGGAAACACCGGGGAGCTGTTTTTT. As protein: CAINTGGRGNTGELFF. The J gene is TRBJ2-2, the V gene TRBV10-3, with 8 bases matching TRBD1. Germline CDR1 reads ENHRY; CDR2 reads SYGVKD. After removal of 7 bases from V and 2 bases from J, the junction contained 9 bases not matched to a gene. The CDR3 has 16 amino acids.

This sequence joins TRBV28 and TRBJ2-2; D is unclear. Trimming took 1 base from V and 10 from J, leaving 7 bases between them. The CDR3 spans 12 residues. The germline V gene encodes CDR1 MDHEN and CDR2 SYDVKM. CDR3 coding DNA: TGTGCCAGCAGTTTATCCCGGGCGGAGCTGTTTTTT. The encoded protein is CASSLSRAELFF.

The CDR3 reads CASSPTGSYEQYF. In DNA, the CDR3 is TGCGCCAGCAGCCCCACGGGCTCCTACGAGCAGTACTTC. The chain recombines TRBV5-1 with TRBJ2-5; D is unclear. The J call is uncertain, as TRBJ2-7 better fits the DNA end. This CDR3 comprises 13 residues. Germline V lookup: CDR1 SGHRS, CDR2 YFSETQ.

The rearrangement uses TRBV6-5 and TRBJ1-2; no reliable D call. CDR1 and CDR2 from the germline V gene are MNHEY and SVGAGI. V lost 5 bases, J lost 4 bases, and 11 bases lay in between. This CDR3 contains 13 residues. CDR3 sequence reads: CASSTLMGYGYTF. The CDR3 bases are TGTGCCAGCAGTACCCTTATGGGCTATGGCTACACCTTC.

This clone was recorded only once. The chain has TRBV6-1 and TRBJ1-5; 11 positions match TRBD1. The J segment lost 3 bases and the V segment lost 6 bases, leaving 4 bases of the junction unmatched. The germline V gene has CDR1 MNHNS and CDR2 SASEGT. This CDR3 is built from 15 residues. CDR3 coding DNA: TGTGCCAGCAGAGGGGACAGGGGGAACAATCAGCCCCAGCATTTT. Translating it yields CASRGDRGNNQPQHF.

The table lists this clone with a few counts. The rearrangement links TRBV7-6 to TRBJ2-5, with 9 bases that match TRBD2. J was trimmed by 5 bases and V by 1 base; bases with no gene match: 8. The germline V gene encodes CDR1 SGHVS and CDR2 FNYEAQ. The CDR3 runs to 16 residues. This CDR3 reads CASSLGAGGPAETQYF. Here the CDR3 DNA reads TGTGCCAGCAGCTTAGGGGCGGGAGGGCCGGCTGAGACCCAGTACTTC.

This chain joins TRBV9 and TRBJ1-3, with D maybe TRBD1 (5 bases). The CDR3 covers 13 residues. V was cut by 5 bases and J by 2 bases, with 8 bases left in between. CDR1 and CDR2 from the germline V gene are SGDLS and YYNGEE. CDR3 residues: CASSGHTGNTIYF. CDR3 in DNA: TGTGCCAGCAGTGGACATACTGGAAACACCATATATTTT.

V usage is TRBV5-6 and J usage is TRBJ1-5; unclear D gene. CDR3 length: 12 residues. CDR1 SGHDT and CDR2 YYEEEE come from the germline V gene. V was cut by 6 bases and J by 0 bases, with 4 bases left in between. The CDR3 reads CASKTSNQPQHF. CDR3 coding DNA: TGTGCCAGCAAGACTAGCAATCAGCCCCAGCATTTT. The variable domain in full, with the rest retrieved from reference TRBV5-6 and TRBJ1-5, is DAGVTQSPTHLIKTRGQQVTLRCSPKSGHDTVSWYQQALGQGPQFIFQYYEEEERQRGNFPDRFSGHQFPNYSSELNVNALLLGDSALYLCASKTSNQPQHFGDGTRLSIL.

This sequence joins TRBV28 and TRBJ1-2, with no clear D. The CDR3 has 11 residues. Per the germline V gene, CDR1 is MDHEN and CDR2 is SYDVKM. V was pared by 3 bases and J by 6 bases, with 5 bases between. CDR3 loop: CASSLSDGYTF. The DNA of the CDR3 is TGTGCCAGCAGTTTGTCCGATGGCTACACCTTC.

The chain is built from TRBV28 and TRBJ1-3, with TRBD1 identical over 9 bases. The CDR3 extends over 15 amino acids. Germline assignment: CDR1 MDHEN and CDR2 SYDVKM. J gave up 4 bases and V 2 bases, and 3 bases lay outside the gene matches. CDR3 amino acids: CASSLPGTGGNTIYF. Written as DNA, the CDR3 is TGTGCCAGCAGTTTACCCGGGACAGGGGGAAACACCATATATTTT.

The genes are TRBV28 and TRBJ1-2; D uncertain. This CDR3 spans 12 amino acids. The ends were cut back, 8 bases at V and 2 bases at J, with 9 bases in the middle. Per germline, CDR1 MDHEN and CDR2 SYDVKM. Here the CDR3 DNA reads TGTGCCAGCCGCCCCGCGAACTATGGCTACACCTTC. This sequence encodes CASRPANYGYTF.